A single sample is the source of the 9 T cell receptor beta chains below, sequenced in a study of blood T cell repertoires in COVID-19. Sequenced by immunoSEQ multiplex PCR; TCRdb stores in-frame clones only, minus some. Of approximately 260,000 clones listed, 88% are singletons. The material sequenced was PBMCs or T cells enriched from blood (not recorded which). The receptors were sampled from a middle-aged woman with acute COVID-19.

This clone was counted ten times or more. The V and J genes are TRBV6-6 and TRBJ2-1, with D unclear. Germline CDR1 is MNHNY and CDR2 is SVGAGI (reference sequence). The CDR3 is 13 amino acids. V was pared by 5 bases and J by 5 bases, with 10 bases between. CDR3 region: CASSLQRNNEQFF. DNA for the CDR3: TGTGCCAGCAGTCTACAGAGAAACAATGAGCAGTTCTTC.

This clone has more than one count but fewer than ten. The V and J genes are TRBV28 and TRBJ2-7; no clear D gene. The germline V and J ends were trimmed by 1 base and 6 bases, with 10 bases remaining between them. Germline V gene sequence: CDR1 MDHEN, CDR2 SYDVKM. This CDR3 region has 13 residues. The CDR3 bases are TGTGCCAGCAGTTTATTCGGCGGCGGCGAGCAGTACGTC. Translation: CASSLFGGGEQYV.

This chain connects TRBV11-2 to TRBJ1-2, with 8 bases fitting TRBD1. Trimming cost V 5 bases and J 3 bases; bases outside gene matches: 5. Germline CDR1 is SGHAT and CDR2 is FQNNGV. The CDR3 has 14 residues. The CDR3 spells CASSLTTGDYGYTF. The DNA of the CDR3 is TGTGCCAGCAGCCTCACGACAGGGGACTATGGCTACACCTTC.

The chain is built from TRBV5-4 and TRBJ1-1; D remains unclear. V was pared by 2 bases and J by 1 base, with 12 bases between. CDR1 SGHNT and CDR2 YYREEE come from the germline V gene (reference sequence). The length of the CDR3 is 15 residues. CDR3 amino acids: CASSLVSAGNTEAFF. The CDR3 DNA sequence: TGTGCCAGCAGCTTAGTGTCGGCAGGGAACACTGAAGCTTTCTTT.

V usage is TRBV6-5 and J usage is TRBJ2-3, with D possibly TRBD1 on 6 matching bases. Germline CDR1 is MNHEY and CDR2 is SVGAGI. Trimming removed 5 bases at V and 0 bases at J, with 12 bases between. This CDR3 region has 15 residues. The CDR3 bases are TGTGCCAGCAGTCCGAACAGGGCTAGCACAGATACGCAGTATTTT. This encodes CASSPNRASTDTQYF.

The chain links TRBV19 to TRBJ2-1, with 7 bases that match TRBD1. The CDR3 contains 17 residues. CDR1 LNHDA and CDR2 SQIVND come from the germline V gene (reference sequence). Trimming cost V 0 bases and J 7 bases; bases outside gene matches: 12. Here the CDR3 DNA reads TGTGCCAGTAGTATAGATCTCGCCCGGACAGGCCGTAATGAGCAGTTCTTC. Encoded protein: CASSIDLARTGRNEQFF.

The gene calls are TRBV11-2 and TRBJ1-1; 9 bases fit TRBD1. The germline CDR1 and CDR2 sequences are SGHAT and FQNNGV. J lost 4 bases, V lost 5 bases, and 8 bases had no gene match. The CDR3 sequence is 15 residues long. This CDR3 reads CASSRPWDRATEAFF. The DNA for the CDR3 is TGTGCCAGCAGCCGACCCTGGGACAGGGCCACTGAAGCTTTCTTT.

The sample holds a few counts of this clone. CDR3 amino acids: CASSLGTGGGNTIYF. The CDR3 DNA follows: TGTGCCAGCAGCTTAGGCACAGGGGGAGGAAACACCATATATTTT. The rearrangement joins TRBV7-9 to TRBJ1-3; TRBD1 matches at 8 bases. V shed 1 base and J 4 bases; nucleotides not matched to a gene: 3. Germline V lookup: CDR1 SEHNR, CDR2 FQNEAQ (reference sequence). This CDR3 is built from 15 residues.

The genes are TRBV2 and TRBJ2-7; unclear D gene. The germline V gene has CDR1 SNHLY and CDR2 FYNNEI. The CDR3 runs 12 residues. V lost 4 bases to trimming and J lost 3 bases, with 7 bases between them. CDR3 DNA: TGTGCCAGCAGTGCTTTAAACTACGAGCAGTACGTC. This encodes CASSALNYEQYV.